A selection of T cell receptor beta chains follows, all from one sample in a study of cytomegalovirus exposure and HLA in healthy donors. Libraries were prepared by immunoSEQ multiplex PCR; TCRdb keeps only in-frame clonotypes and omits some of them. The repertoire includes about 110,000 clones, around 79% of them detected once, and approximately 1.2% sits in the top ten. Sequenced sample: PBMCs. The origin of the receptors is a woman under 40 in good health and CMV-seronegative. Each CDR3 is given with its conserved first and last residue. A D gene is named only where the DNA matches it firmly. Clone size, where shown, is once, few, many, or a class for clones that have expanded.

TRBV5-4,TRBJ2-1,TRBD1,once,TGTGCCAGCAGCTTGGAGGACAGGACGCAGTTCTTC,CASSLEDRTQFF
TRBV9,TRBJ1-2,TRBD1,.,TGTGCCAGCAGCTCACGGGACAGCGGAACAAGCAACTATGGCTACACCTTC,CASSSRDSGTSNYGYTF
TRBV6-5,TRBJ1-4,.,.,TGTGCCAGCAGTCGACTCCTCGAGAGGGAAAAACTGTTTTTT,CASSRLLEREKLFF
TRBV6-5,TRBJ1-5,.,few,TGTGCCAGCAGCCCGGCGACAGGCAATCAGCCCCAGCATTTT,CASSPATGNQPQHF
TRBV9,TRBJ1-2,.,.,TGTGCCAGCAGCGTAGAGGTGACTCCCTTCTATGGCTACACCTTC,CASSVEVTPFYGYTF
TRBV11-1,TRBJ2-7,.,.,TGTGCCAGCAGCAGAGGCTTGAACTACGAGCAGTACTTC,CASSRGLNYEQYF
TRBV28,TRBJ1-5,TRBD1,.,TGTGCCGGCCTCCGGGACAGGGTTAATCAGCCCCAGCATTTT,CAGLRDRVNQPQHF
TRBV11-2,TRBJ2-5,TRBD2,.,TGTGCCAGCAGCCCCGTGGGGCGGGGGATAAAAGAGACCCAGTACTTC,CASSPVGRGIKETQYF
TRBV5-5,TRBJ1-6,TRBD1,few,TGTGCCAGCAGCTCCTCAGGGGGTATTAATTCACCCCTCCACTTT,CASSSSGGINSPLHF
TRBV10-3,TRBJ1-5,TRBD1,.,TGTGCCGCCGCCTCGGGACAGGGTGGCAATCAGCCCCAGCATTTT,CAAASGQGGNQPQHF
TRBV28,TRBJ1-5,TRBD1,.,TGTGCCAGCCTCGGGGCAGGGGGGAGCAATCAGCCCCAGCATTTT,CASLGAGGSNQPQHF
TRBV6-1,TRBJ1-4,TRBD1,.,TGTGCCAGCAGCGACAGGGGAGGTAATGAAAAACTGTTTTTT,CASSDRGGNEKLFF
TRBV7-8,TRBJ1-1,TRBD1,.,TGTGCCAGCAGCTTAAGGGACAGGGATCCTGAAGCTTTCTTT,CASSLRDRDPEAFF
TRBV4-3,TRBJ2-7,TRBD1,few,TGCGCCAGCAGCCAAGATCGGGACAGGGACTCCTACGAGCAGTACTTC,CASSQDRDRDSYEQYF
TRBV7-9,TRBJ2-3,.,few,TGTGCCGGTGAACGGACTGGGGTTTATACGCAGTATTTT,CAGERTGVYTQYF
TRBV7-2,TRBJ2-7,.,.,TGTGCCAGCAGCTTAGGGGGCACGGCATCCTACGAGCAGTACTTC,CASSLGGTASYEQYF
TRBV5-6,TRBJ2-7,.,.,TGTGCCAGCAGCTCTCGACTCCGCGTCTACGAGCAGTACTTC,CASSSRLRVYEQYF
TRBV4-3,TRBJ1-1,TRBD1,.,TGCGCCAGCAGCCCGGACAGGGCGGGGGAAGCTTTCTTT,CASSPDRAGEAFF
TRBV7-2,TRBJ2-5,TRBD2,few,TGTGCCAGCAACCCTAGCGGGGGACGGGGGGAGCAGTACTTC,CASNPSGGRGEQYF
TRBV5-4,TRBJ2-1,TRBD2,.,TGTGCCAGCAGCTTGGTAGCGGGAGGGGGTGAGCAGTTCTTC,CASSLVAGGGEQFF
TRBV11-2,TRBJ2-7,TRBD2,.,TGTGCCAGCAGCTTAGATTTTGGACTAGCGGGACCAGCCTACGAGCAGTACTTC,CASSLDFGLAGPAYEQYF
TRBV28,TRBJ1-2,TRBD1,.,TGTGCCAGCAGACAAGCTGACAGGGCCCATGGCTACACCTTC,CASRQADRAHGYTF
TRBV25-1,TRBJ1-1,.,.,TGTGCCAGCAGTGTTGCAGGACTGGGGGGGGCTTTCTTT,CASSVAGLGGAFF
TRBV2,TRBJ2-1,TRBD1,.,TGTGCCACCCCCGGGACAGGGGCCTACAATGAGCAGTTCTTC,CATPGTGAYNEQFF
TRBV6-5,TRBJ2-7,TRBD2,.,TGTGCCAGCAGTTACTCGACTAGCGGGGCCTACGAGCAGTACTTC,CASSYSTSGAYEQYF
TRBV19,TRBJ2-7,TRBD1,.,TGTTTACAGGGGGCGCCAGTCAAATACGAGCAGTACTTC,CLQGAPVKYEQYF
TRBV6-5,TRBJ2-7,.,.,TGTGCCAGCAGTTATGCGGCTGGGGAGCAGTACTTC,CASSYAAGEQYF
TRBV6-5,TRBJ1-2,.,.,TGTGCCAGCAGTAACCTCCGGGACACCTATGGCTACACCTTC,CASSNLRDTYGYTF
TRBV2,TRBJ2-3,.,.,TGTGCCAGCATCCCTTCAGCAGGGATCGCAGATACGCAGTATTTT,CASIPSAGIADTQYF
TRBV11-2,TRBJ2-1,TRBD2,few,TGTGCCAGCAGCATGACTAGCGGAACCTACAATGAGCAGTTCTTC,CASSMTSGTYNEQFF
TRBV4-3,TRBJ2-7,TRBD2,once,TGCGCCAGCAGCCAAGATCTATCGTCGGGGAGGGGCGACGAGCAGTACTTC,CASSQDLSSGRGDEQYF
TRBV7-6,TRBJ2-3,TRBD2,.,TGTGCCAGCAGCTTAGCGAGCCTAGCGGGGAGGGATACGCAGTATTTT,CASSLASLAGRDTQYF
TRBV7-8,TRBJ2-1,TRBD2,once,TGTGCCAGCAGCTTATGGATGACTAGCGGGACCTACAATGAGCAGTTCTTC,CASSLWMTSGTYNEQFF
TRBV19,TRBJ1-2,TRBD1,.,TGTGCCACTCGGACAGGGAAGTTGGATGGCTACACCTTC,CATRTGKLDGYTF
TRBV19,TRBJ1-4,TRBD1,.,TGTGCCAGTAGTCGACAGGGGTTTGGAGAAAAACTGTTTTTT,CASSRQGFGEKLFF
TRBV4-3,TRBJ2-7,.,.,TGCGCCAGCAGCCAAGACCCCCGTGGTCGAAGCGGCGAGCAGTACTTC,CASSQDPRGRSGEQYF
TRBV19,TRBJ1-5,.,.,TGTGCCAGTAGCCATGCGGGTCAGCCCCAGCATTTT,CASSHAGQPQHF
TRBV25-1,TRBJ1-2,TRBD1,.,TGTGCCAGCAGTTTACAGGGGGCTCAGGACTATGGCTACACCTTC,CASSLQGAQDYGYTF
TRBV11-2,TRBJ1-3,.,.,TGTGCCAGCAGCTTAGTTCCCGGGGGGGCCTCTGGAAACACCATATATTTT,CASSLVPGGASGNTIYF
TRBV7-9,TRBJ2-7,TRBD1,.,TGTGCCAGCAGCAACCCGGGACAGGGCCCCTACGAGCAGTACTTC,CASSNPGQGPYEQYF
TRBV6-5,TRBJ1-5,.,.,TGTGCCAGCAGACTGACAGGCTATAGCAATCAGCCCCAGCATTTT,CASRLTGYSNQPQHF
TRBV18,TRBJ1-1,TRBD1,.,TGTGCCAGCTCACCACAGAACGGACAGGCTGAAGCTTTCTTT,CASSPQNGQAEAFF
TRBV10-3,TRBJ2-7,TRBD2,.,TGTGCCATCAGTGGGGGACTAGCGGGGGTGTCCTACGAGCAGTACTTC,CAISGGLAGVSYEQYF
TRBV6-5,TRBJ1-4,.,.,TGTGCCAGCAGCGAAGGGGCAGGGAACGAAAAACTGTTTTTT,CASSEGAGNEKLFF
TRBV19,TRBJ2-1,TRBD2,.,TGTGCCAGTAGTGGCTCGGGACTAGCGTTTCCGCAGTTCTTC,CASSGSGLAFPQFF
TRBV5-1,TRBJ2-7,TRBD1,.,TGCGCCAGCAGCTCTTACAGGGGCGTGGACGAGCAGTACTTC,CASSSYRGVDEQYF
TRBV10-3,TRBJ2-3,.,.,TGTGCCATCAACCGCGGCTTGGGCACAGATACGCAGTATTTT,CAINRGLGTDTQYF
TRBV6-5,TRBJ1-1,.,.,TGTGCCAGCAGTTTGTTCAGGCGGGGCACTGAAGCTTTCTTT,CASSLFRRGTEAFF
TRBV30,TRBJ2-1,.,.,TGTGCCTGGAGTGTACTGTTGAGGGAACCGAGCAATGAGCAGTTCTTC,CAWSVLLREPSNEQFF
TRBV2,TRBJ1-2,TRBD1,.,TGTGCCAGCCTAGGACAGGGGACGTGGAGCTACACCTTC,CASLGQGTWSYTF
TRBV6-5,TRBJ2-3,.,.,TGTGCCAGCAGTTACTCGGGAGCAGACACAGATACGCAGTATTTT,CASSYSGADTDTQYF
TRBV4-3,TRBJ2-2,TRBD2,once,TGCGCCAGCAGCCAAGACAGCGGGGCATTCAGGGCCGGGGAGCTGTTTTTT,CASSQDSGAFRAGELFF
TRBV30,TRBJ1-3,TRBD1,.,TGTGCCTGGAGCCTTGGACAGGGAGCCTCTGGAAACACCATATATTTT,CAWSLGQGASGNTIYF
TRBV6-5,TRBJ1-5,.,.,TGTGCCAGCAGGGGCTCCGGGAGCAGCAATCAGCCCCAGCATTTT,CASRGSGSSNQPQHF
TRBV20-1,TRBJ1-1,.,.,TGCAGTGCTAGAGTAGGGGCTGAAGCTTTCTTT,CSARVGAEAFF